The 26 T cell receptor beta chains below were found in one sample sequenced in a study of T cells in Graves' hyperthyroidism and ophthalmopathy. Researchers took RNA transcripts and amplified the TCR beta CDR3 regions from them. First-round RT-PCR targeting the TCR CDR3 was performed with the HTBI primer set. Each CDR3 protein gets one entry after TCRdb re-called the multiplex PCR reads with MiXCR. The data hold about 500,000 distinct CDR3 sequences, with roughly a sixth observed a single time. The sequencing input was blood. Receptors originate from a woman younger than 35 with Graves' hyperthyroidism.

The CDR3 region is CASSRLQGVGTDTQYF. In nucleotides, the CDR3 is TGCGCCAGCAGCCGCCTCCAGGGAGTCGGGACAGATACGCAGTATTTT. This chain connects TRBV5-1 to TRBJ2-3; D is perhaps TRBD1 or TRBD2 (5 bases each). Germline CDR1 SGHRS, CDR2 YFSETQ. V lost 4 bases, J lost 3 bases, and 18 bases lay in between. The CDR3 consists of 16 residues.

This clonotype showed up just a few times. The CDR3 sequence: CASSLLSSRGLQETQYF. In DNA, the CDR3 is TGTGCCAGCAGTTTACTGTCCAGCAGGGGGCTGCAAGAGACCCAGTACTTC. The V and J genes are TRBV27 and TRBJ2-5; TRBD1 matches 8 bases. The V gene end was trimmed by 2 bases and the J gene end by 2 bases; junction bases not matched to a gene: 10. This CDR3 contains 17 residues. CDR1 is MNHEY, CDR2 SMNVEV, per germline (reference sequence).

This clonotype was seen repeatedly, ten times or more. The chain couples TRBV7-9 to TRBJ1-2, with a tentative D call TRBD1 (6 bases). V was clipped by 1 base and J by 7 bases, with 13 bases between them. This CDR3 has 14 residues. Germline CDR1 reads SEHNR; CDR2 reads FQNEAQ (reference sequence). The CDR3 region has the DNA TGTGCCAGCAGCTTAGGCGTCGGGGGCCGTGGCTACACCTTC. This codes for CASSLGVGGRGYTF.

This clonotype was observed a few times. The V gene is TRBV4-2, the J gene TRBJ2-7; D assignment may be TRBD1 or TRBD2 (5 bases each). Germline CDR1 is LGHNA and CDR2 is YNFKEQ. The CDR3 sequence is 14 residues long. Trimming removed 0 bases from V and 3 bases from J, with 9 bases in between. CDR3 loop: CASSQDWDGYEQYF. The DNA of the CDR3 is TGTGCCAGCAGCCAAGATTGGGACGGCTACGAGCAGTACTTC.

Many counts were recorded for this clonotype. The gene calls are TRBV20-1 and TRBJ2-7; no clear D gene. This CDR3 is built from 12 residues. The germline gives CDR1 DFQATT, CDR2 SNEGSKA (reference sequence). V was cut by 6 bases and J by 1 base, with 10 bases left in between. The CDR3: CSAPRGSYEQYF. The CDR3 DNA is TGCAGTGCCCCACGAGGTTCCTACGAGCAGTACTTC.

This chain joins TRBV3-1 and TRBJ2-7; 8 bases fit TRBD2. The V gene end was trimmed by 4 bases and the J gene end by 0 bases; junction bases not matched to a gene: 2. The CDR3 consists of 14 residues. Germline CDR1 LGHDT, CDR2 YNNKEL (reference sequence). The CDR3 region has the DNA TGTGCCAGCAGCCCTAGCGGGCACTCCTACGAGCAGTACTTC. Translation gives CASSPSGHSYEQYF.

In its sample, this clonotype was seen many times. The J gene is TRBJ1-1, the V gene TRBV7-8; a possible D gene is TRBD1 (5 bases). V lost 5 bases, J lost 4 bases, and 14 bases lay in between. CDR3 length: 14 residues. Germline V CDR1 and CDR2: SGHVS, FQNEAQ. The CDR3 spells CASSPPTGGTEAFF. DNA for the CDR3: TGTGCCAGCAGCCCCCCTACAGGAGGCACTGAAGCTTTCTTT.

Ten or more counts support this clonotype. This chain uses TRBV27 with TRBJ2-5, with TRBD1 matching over 9 bases. Germline CDR1 reads MNHEY; CDR2 reads SMNVEV (reference sequence). V dropped 2 bases and J dropped 3; count of bases not matched to a gene: 7. This CDR3 has 16 amino acids. The CDR3 nucleotides read TGTGCCAGCAGTTTAGGACAGGGGTTAGCGGAAGAGACCCAGTACTTC. Amino acids: CASSLGQGLAEETQYF.

This clonotype was observed many times. The rearrangement joins TRBV28 to TRBJ2-7; 8 bases map to TRBD1. This CDR3 is 14 amino acids long. Germline V gene sequence: CDR1 MDHEN, CDR2 SYDVKM. V was pared by 7 bases and J by 7 bases, with 12 bases of the junction left unmatched. CDR3 DNA sequence: TGTGCCAGCATCTGGCAGGGGGCGCTGGGGGAGCAGTACTTC. It codes for CASIWQGALGEQYF.

This clonotype was detected only a few times. The chain is built from TRBV10-3 and TRBJ1-6, with D tentatively TRBD1 (6 bases). Germline assignment: CDR1 ENHRY and CDR2 SYGVKD. V was pared by 8 bases and J by 7 bases, with 6 bases between. The CDR3 length is 11 residues. The CDR3 loop is CAIGGNSPLHF. In DNA, the CDR3 is TGTGCCATCGGGGGCAATTCACCCCTCCACTTT.

The V gene is TRBV7-9, the J gene TRBJ1-1; D unclear. V gave up 1 base and J gave up 6 bases, with 15 bases separating them. From germline, CDR1 is SEHNR and CDR2 FQNEAQ (reference sequence). This CDR3 region has 15 residues. The DNA of the CDR3 is TGTGCCAGCAGCTTAGGGCGGGCCCGCGACCCTGAAGCTTTCTTT. Its translation is CASSLGRARDPEAFF. Variable domain in full (rest from reference TRBV7-9 and TRBJ1-1): DTGVSQNPRHKITKRGQNVTFRCDPISEHNRLYWYRQTLGQGPEFLTYFQNEAQLEKSRLLSDRFSAERPKGSFSTLEIQRTEQGDSAMYLCASSLGRARDPEAFFGQGTRLTVV.

The chain links TRBV14 to TRBJ1-3, with D unresolved. This CDR3 has 15 residues. Trimming left V 0 bases short and J 5 bases short, with 11 bases between. Germline V gene sequence: CDR1 SGHDN, CDR2 FVKESK. DNA of the CDR3: TGTGCCAGCAGCCAAGAATTGGCAATTCGAAACACCATATATTTT. This encodes CASSQELAIRNTIYF.

This chain connects TRBV11-2 to TRBJ2-2; maybe TRBD1 (5 bases). V was pared by 3 bases and J by 1 base, with 12 bases between. This CDR3 comprises 16 residues. Germline V gives CDR1 SGHAT, CDR2 FQNNGV. CDR3 sequence reads: CASSFYGAVNTGELFF. The CDR3 DNA reads as TGTGCCAGCAGCTTCTATGGGGCGGTGAACACCGGGGAGCTGTTTTTT.

Of note for this clonotype: A much larger clone lies one base from this, so it may be a read error. The chain joins TRBV7-3 to TRBJ2-7, with D possibly matching TRBD2 (5 bases). This CDR3 is 14 amino acids long. Looked up from germline, CDR1 is SGHTA and CDR2 is FQGTGA. The CDR3, as DNA: TGTGCCAGCAGCTTAGAGGGCCTTTTCACCGAGCAGTGCTTC. Translated: CASSLEGLFTEQCF.

This clonotype occurred many times. The V gene is TRBV5-1, the J gene TRBJ1-2; 8 nucleotides line up with TRBD1. Germline values: CDR1 SGHRS, CDR2 YFSETQ. The CDR3 loop spans 14 amino acids. The trim removed 4 bases at V and 4 bases at J, leaving 6 bases unmatched. The CDR3 here is CASSTGQGSYGYTF. In DNA, the CDR3 is TGCGCCAGCAGCACCGGACAGGGAAGCTATGGCTACACCTTC.

At least ten counts were recorded for this clonotype. This rearrangement joins TRBV20-1 to TRBJ2-1; a possible D gene is TRBD1 (5 bases). Trimming shortened V by 0 bases and J by 4 bases, and 13 bases separated the two germline ends. The CDR3 covers 15 residues. Germline CDR1 is DFQATT and CDR2 is SNEGSKA (reference sequence). CDR3 residues: CSARDFGAPYNEQFF. The DNA of the CDR3 is TGCAGTGCTAGAGACTTTGGGGCTCCTTACAATGAGCAGTTCTTC.

The chain combines TRBV12-3 or TRBV12-4 with TRBJ1-1; 10 positions agree with TRBD1. The CDR3 consists of 15 residues. Germline trimming cut 5 bases from V and 6 bases from J; bases unmatched to any gene: 9. CDR3 sequence (DNA): TGTGCCAGCAGTCCCTTCGACAGGGGGCTTGCTGAAGCTTTCTTT. Amino acid sequence: CASSPFDRGLAEAFF.

This clonotype was detected many times. V gene TRBV3-1 combines with J gene TRBJ2-5; tentative D call: TRBD1 (5 bases). Germline loops: CDR1 LGHDT, CDR2 YNNKEL (reference sequence). The CDR3 runs 18 residues. V was pared by 0 bases and J by 0 bases, with 17 bases between. CDR3 sequence: CASSQDRFRQGHQETQYF. Here the CDR3 DNA reads TGTGCCAGCAGCCAAGATCGGTTTCGTCAGGGCCACCAAGAGACCCAGTACTTC.

This clonotype has only a few counts. The chain joins TRBV12-3 or TRBV12-4 to TRBJ2-4; no definite D call. Trimming removed 2 bases from V and 0 bases from J, with 17 bases in between. CDR3 length: 18 amino acids. The CDR3 spells CASSLRPERLLAKNIQYF. The CDR3 DNA reads TGTGCCAGCAGTTTACGGCCAGAGCGATTACTAGCCAAAAACATTCAGTACTTC.

This clonotype appeared many times. CDR3 nucleotide sequence: TGTGCCAGCAGCTTGACTAACACAGATACGCAGTATTTT. Its protein is CASSLTNTDTQYF. The chain combines TRBV7-6 with TRBJ2-3; possible D gene TRBD2, 5 bases. The CDR3 runs 13 residues. The germline CDR1 and CDR2 sequences are SGHVS and FNYEAQ. The V gene lost 3 bases and the J gene lost 2 bases, with 6 bases spanning the gap. The variable domain in full, completed from reference TRBV7-6 and TRBJ2-3, reads GAGVSQSPRYKVTKRGQDVALRCDPISGHVSLYWYRQALGQGPEFLTYFNYEAQQDKSGLPNDRFSAERPEGSISTLTIQRTEQRDSAMYRCASSLTNTDTQYFGPGTRLTVL.

This clonotype was recorded a few times. The chain has TRBV29-1 and TRBJ2-5, with 9 bases fitting TRBD1. The V and J ends lost 0 bases and 4 bases, in that order; junction bases with no gene match: 9. The CDR3 runs 16 residues. Germline V CDR1 and CDR2: SQVTM, ANQGSEA. CDR3 protein: CSVEELPTGGGETQYF. Written as DNA, the CDR3 is TGCAGCGTTGAAGAGCTCCCGACAGGGGGGGGAGAGACCCAGTACTTC.

This clonotype appeared many times. The J gene is TRBJ2-7, the V gene TRBV11-2; weak D call: TRBD1 (6 bases). Germline CDR1 is SGHAT and CDR2 is FQNNGV. The CDR3 totals 13 residues. V lost 3 bases, J lost 6 bases, and 12 bases lay in between. DNA for the CDR3: TGTGCCAGCAGCTTTGCCAGGGGCGGCGAGCAGTACTTC. This sequence encodes CASSFARGGEQYF.

There are a few counts of this clonotype. The chain is built from TRBV4-3 and TRBJ1-2; the D gene is possibly TRBD1 (5 bases). V dropped 0 bases and J dropped 7 bases, with 12 bases sitting between them. Looked up from germline, CDR1 is LGHNA and CDR2 is YSLEER. This CDR3 has 14 amino acids. CDR3 protein: CASSQEGPSSGYTF. In nucleotides, the CDR3 is TGCGCCAGCAGCCAAGAGGGACCCAGCAGTGGCTACACCTTC.

The genes are TRBV15 and TRBJ2-3; D unclear. The germline V gene has CDR1 LNHNV and CDR2 YYDKDF (reference sequence). V was clipped by 11 bases and J by 6 bases, with 12 bases between them. CDR3 length: 11 residues. This CDR3 is CACGDGDTQYF. The CDR3 nucleotides read TGTGCCTGTGGAGATGGGGATACGCAGTATTTT.

There are many counts of this clonotype. The chain is built from TRBV6-1 and TRBJ2-3; D is possibly TRBD2 (6 bases). This CDR3 has 16 residues. Germline V gene data show CDR1 as MNHNS and CDR2 as SASEGT. Trimming took off 6 bases at V and 0 bases at J, with 16 bases between the two ends. CDR3 in DNA: TGTGCCAGCAGACCCGGAGTGGCGGGGAGCACAGATACGCAGTATTTT. It encodes CASRPGVAGSTDTQYF.

This clonotype was found many times. This sequence joins TRBV7-9 and TRBJ2-1, with D possibly TRBD2 on 6 matching bases. The CDR3 covers 18 residues. Germline-derived CDR1 and CDR2 are SEHNR and FQNEAQ (reference sequence). V was clipped by 5 bases and J by 2 bases, with 22 bases between them. The CDR3 DNA follows: TGTGCCAGCAGCCCGGCGGGGAGCGGACGTTACGCCTACAATGAGCAGTTCTTC. This codes for CASSPAGSGRYAYNEQFF.